This entry describes one T cell receptor (beta chain). What it recognizes is unknown. These data come from a study of shared clonotypes between healthy human individuals. Whole-study context: Plates per donor: three CD4 naive, three CD4 memory, two CD8 naive, one CD8 memory.

Selected positively for CCR7 and CD45RO-negative, naive CD8 cells excluded terminally differentiated effector memory CD45RA+ cells. Participating donors were healthy, HIV-negative adults free of recent acute infections or vaccinations. Sequenced by immunoSEQ multiplex PCR; TCRdb stores in-frame clones only, minus some. Of roughly 2,000,000 clones in the sample, 90% to 95% were seen once. Study outcomes and limitations: The sharing of roughly 5% of naive CD4 clonotypes was seen across a few donors. Researchers found naive subsets generally carried larger estimated richness than memory subsets.

This CDR3 has 14 residues. J gave up 6 bases and V 4 bases, and 5 bases lay outside the gene matches. Germline CDR1 and CDR2: LNHDA and SQIVND (reference sequence). This TCR derives from a man younger than 35 in good health. Some clones in this sample may be carry-over from other donors' samples. The gene calls are TRBV19 and TRBJ2-2; 7 bases fit TRBD1. The source material was naive CD8+ T cells from PBMCs. CDR3 DNA: TGTGCCAGTAGTACGGGACAGAGCGCCGGGGAGCTGTTTTTT. Translated: CASSTGQSAGELFF.